This T cell receptor (beta chain) was profiled in a study of naive and memory T cell subsets. Overall study findings and caveats: The power law exponent of TCR abundance differed between naive and memory cells.

This clonotype appeared a few times. Antigen: not known. Germline lookup yields CDR1 SGHTA and CDR2 FQGNSA. V was clipped by 4 bases and J by 10 bases, with 14 bases between them. This CDR3 contains 13 residues. Both TRBC1 and TRBC2 were covered by a beta constant-region primer of two equimolar oligonucleotides. TCRdb called the UMI-ligation and nested PCR reads again in MiXCR, with one record for every CDR3 protein. The sample holds 130,000 to 150,000 distinct CDR3 sequences; 17% are singletons and the top ten take approximately 0.15%. The chain joins TRBV7-2 to TRBJ2-1; TRBD2 is a possible D gene (5 bases). The material sequenced was naive CD4+ T cells from blood. This receptor was taken from a human donor in good health. In nucleotides, the CDR3 is TGTGCCAGCAGCTCCCGAGGCGGGTTGGAGCAGTTCTTC. This translates into CASSSRGGLEQFF.